This TCR beta chain came from a study of T cell responses to AZD1222 COVID-19 vaccine. Background on the study: Samples with a second dose at about 4 or about 12 weeks were pooled together.

Sequencing was performed with immunoSEQ multiplex PCR; in TCRdb, only in-frame clones are kept and a portion is missing. Among fewer than 150,000 clones listed, around 86% were seen once. Germline V CDR1 and CDR2: SGHRS, YFSETQ. Trimming removed 2 bases from V and 8 bases from J; junction bases left unmatched: 16. The CDR3 sequence is 17 residues long. The count of this clone is one. The target antigen is unknown. Study outcomes and limitations: Targets within unmutated variant regions were reportedly found for nearly half of spike-specific TCRs. Donor demographics were predominantly white British with a female majority; clonal diversity may be underestimated.

The source was peripheral blood, collected on day 0 of AZD1222 vaccination. This chain connects TRBV5-1 to TRBJ2-1; TRBD2 matches 7 bases. The sequence derives from an adult in good health. CDR3 protein: CASSLGSFGGFRDEQFF. The CDR3 region has the DNA TGCGCCAGCAGCTTAGGGTCTTTCGGGGGGTTCAGGGATGAGCAGTTCTTC.